In its sample, the clone carrying this T cell receptor beta chain was seen a few times. The data are from a study of blood T cell repertoires in COVID-19. Study overall: The study drew acute and convalescent COVID-19 samples from the United States, Italy and Spain. Nucleic acid was either cDNA or gDNA, and it came from T cells, B-cell-depleted T cells, or PBMCs.

As originally analysed: It was from reference gene primer amplification that nucleated cell counts were estimated. Clones were sequenced by immunoSEQ multiplex PCR, and TCRdb holds only the in-frame ones, with some missing. The V and J calls and clone size were taken over from that table, and D and trimming were inferred from the DNA. The repertoire holds tens of thousands of clones, with about nine tenths as singletons. Germline loops: CDR1 SGHTA, CDR2 FQGTGA. The CDR3 is 12 amino acids. The V and J ends lost 5 bases and 8 bases respectively, with 9 bases between them. The TCR comes from a human donor with active COVID-19. The donor label of this sample is uncertain. The source material was peripheral blood. The chain uses TRBV7-3 and TRBJ2-2; tentative D call: TRBD1 (6 bases). CDR3 DNA: TGTGCCAGCAGCCCACAGGGAGGGGAGCTGTTTTTT. This gives the protein CASSPQGGELFF.